The 4 T cell receptor beta chains listed next were all sequenced from one sample in a study of T cells in women clearing cervical HPV infection. Clones were sequenced by immunoSEQ multiplex PCR, and TCRdb holds only the in-frame ones, with some missing. Here the sample table reports 20,000 to 25,000 clones. Input material: blood buffy coat. These receptors originate from a woman between 18 and 70 years old with a cervical HPV16 infection that either progressed to CIN3+ or cleared (not recorded which).

The CDR3 sequence: CASSIAASGRAHEQYF. The sequenced CDR3 bases are TGTGCCAGTAGTATTGCGGCTAGCGGGAGGGCCCACGAG. The chain employs TRBV19 and TRBJ2-7, with 12 bases matching TRBD2. The missing CDR3 end, 3 residues past where the read stops, is filled in from the germline J gene. The CDR3 loop spans 16 amino acids. CDR1 is LNHDA, CDR2 SQIVND, per germline (reference sequence). With V trimmed by 3 bases and J by 5 bases, 8 bases remained unmatched.

About this clone itself: Read sequence stops 3 residues before the CDR3 end, and the germline J gene provides the missing end. The rearrangement uses TRBV10-3 and TRBJ2-5; maybe TRBD1 (6 bases). Trimming took 6 bases from V and 2 from J, leaving 7 bases between them. Looked up from germline, CDR1 is ENHRY and CDR2 is SYGVKD. This CDR3 spans 12 amino acids. The CDR3 is CAIRDRQETQYF. The covered CDR3 bases are TGTGCCATCAGGGACAGACAAGAGACC.

Remarks on this clone: The read finishes 3 residues shy of the CDR3 end, and the germline J gene is used to complete it. The chain couples TRBV20-1 to TRBJ2-1; TRBD2 matches 8 bases. The CDR3 has 16 residues. Germline V gives CDR1 DFQATT, CDR2 SNEGSKA (reference sequence). Trimming at V came to 3 bases and at J to 3 bases, leaving 10 bases not matched to a gene. CDR3 loop: CSASPLSGSRYNEQFF. CDR3 DNA (partial): TGCAGTGCTAGCCCCCTGAGCGGGAGCCGCTACAATGAG.

Concerning this clone itself: Read coverage stops 3 residues before the CDR3 terminus; the germline J gene supplies the remainder. V gene TRBV12-3 or TRBV12-4 combines with J gene TRBJ2-1, with 10 bases that match TRBD2. V shed 4 bases and J 7 bases; nucleotides not matched to a gene: 7. CDR3 size: 15 residues. Partial CDR3 DNA: TGTGCCAGCAGTTGGGGACTAGCGAAGGAGAATGAG. Translating gives CASSWGLAKENE. The complete CDR3 sequence is CASSWGLAKENEQFF.